This T cell receptor beta chain was sequenced in a study of OX40 agonist ivuxolimab in advanced cancers. Study-level information: The patients got ivuxolimab, which is an agonistic anti-OX40 (CD134) antibody.

This clone showed up just once. Measured with immunoSEQ multiplex PCR; TCRdb has only the in-frame clones, and not every one. The sample has some 26,000 clones; more than 75% are singletons. The CDR3 has 14 amino acids. V lost 3 bases, J lost 8 bases, and 14 bases lay in between. Germline V lookup: CDR1 SGHVS, CDR2 FNYEAQ. V is TRBV7-6 and J is TRBJ2-1; weak D call: TRBD2 (5 bases). The sequences come from CD4+ or CD8+ T cells sorted from blood, collected in a trial of the OX40 agonist ivuxolimab. This receptor was obtained from an adult with an advanced solid tumor such as melanoma, head and neck, liver or kidney cancer. CDR3 residues: CASSFRVRGYEQFF. The CDR3, as DNA: TGTGCCAGCAGCTTCCGGGTCCGGGGTTATGAGCAGTTCTTC.